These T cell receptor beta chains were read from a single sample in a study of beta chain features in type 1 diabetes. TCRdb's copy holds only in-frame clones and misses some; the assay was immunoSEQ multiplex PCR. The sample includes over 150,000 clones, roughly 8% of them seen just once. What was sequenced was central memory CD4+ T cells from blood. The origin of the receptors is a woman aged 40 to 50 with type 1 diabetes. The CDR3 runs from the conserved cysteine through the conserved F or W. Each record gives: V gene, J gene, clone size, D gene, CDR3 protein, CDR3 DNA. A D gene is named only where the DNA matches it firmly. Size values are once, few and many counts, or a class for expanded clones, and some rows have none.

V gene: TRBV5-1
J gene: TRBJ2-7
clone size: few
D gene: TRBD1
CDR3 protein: CASTRTGGTYEQYF
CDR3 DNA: TGCGCCAGCACCCGGACAGGGGGTACCTACGAGCAGTACTTC

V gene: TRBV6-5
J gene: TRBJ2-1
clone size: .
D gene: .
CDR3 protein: CATRVRSTSANEQFF
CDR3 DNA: TGTGCCACCCGAGTCCGTTCTACTAGTGCCAATGAGCAGTTCTTC

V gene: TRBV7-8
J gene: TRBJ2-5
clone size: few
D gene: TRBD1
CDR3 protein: CASSRQGFFQETQYF
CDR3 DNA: TGTGCCAGCAGCAGACAGGGGTTTTTCCAAGAGACCCAGTACTTC

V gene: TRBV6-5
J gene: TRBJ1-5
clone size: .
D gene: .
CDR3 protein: CASSRNRAEAQPQHF
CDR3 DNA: TGTGCCAGCAGCCGAAACAGGGCTGAGGCTCAGCCCCAGCATTTT

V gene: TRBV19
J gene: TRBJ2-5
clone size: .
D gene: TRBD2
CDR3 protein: CATSTSGRGETQYF
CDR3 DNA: TGTGCCACCTCGACTAGCGGGAGAGGAGAGACCCAGTACTTC

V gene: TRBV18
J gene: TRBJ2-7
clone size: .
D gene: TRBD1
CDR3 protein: CASSRTGTGEGEQYF
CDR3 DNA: TGTGCCAGCTCACGTACCGGGACAGGGGAAGGCGAGCAGTACTTC

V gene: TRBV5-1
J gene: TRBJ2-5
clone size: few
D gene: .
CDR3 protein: CASSLTGQGETQYF
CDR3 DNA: TGCGCCAGCAGCTTGACGGGTCAGGGAGAGACCCAGTACTTC

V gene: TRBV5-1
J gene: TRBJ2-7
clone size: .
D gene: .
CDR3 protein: CASSLARGYEQYF
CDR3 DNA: TGCGCCAGCAGCTTGGCACGGGGGTACGAGCAGTACTTC

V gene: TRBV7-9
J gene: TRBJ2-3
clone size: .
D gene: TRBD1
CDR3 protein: CASSSNRGHYTDTQYF
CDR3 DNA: TGTGCCAGCAGCAGCAACAGGGGCCACTACACAGATACGCAGTATTTT

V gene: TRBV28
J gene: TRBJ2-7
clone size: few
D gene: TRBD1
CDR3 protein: CASSPTGSVYEQYF
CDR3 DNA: TGTGCCAGCAGTCCGACAGGGTCGGTCTACGAGCAGTACTTC

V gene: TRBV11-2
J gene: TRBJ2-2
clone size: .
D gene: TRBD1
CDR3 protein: CASSSRQGIAGELFF
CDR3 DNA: TGTGCCAGCAGCAGCCGACAGGGGATCGCCGGGGAGCTGTTTTTT

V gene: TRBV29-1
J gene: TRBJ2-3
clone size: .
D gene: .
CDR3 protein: CSVRAQEGTDTQYF
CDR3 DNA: TGCAGCGTGAGGGCCCAAGAGGGCACAGATACGCAGTATTTT

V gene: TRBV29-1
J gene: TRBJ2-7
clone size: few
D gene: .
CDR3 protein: CSAQGLSYEQYF
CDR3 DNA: TGCAGCGCCCAGGGCCTCTCCTACGAGCAGTACTTC

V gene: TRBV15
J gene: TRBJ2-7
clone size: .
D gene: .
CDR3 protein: CATSRDQGSSEQYF
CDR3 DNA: TGTGCCACCAGCAGAGATCAGGGGAGCAGCGAGCAGTACTTC

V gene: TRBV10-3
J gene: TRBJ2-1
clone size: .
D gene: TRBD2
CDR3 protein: CAISGGGGRNEQFF
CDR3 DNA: TGTGCCATCAGTGGCGGGGGAGGTAGGAATGAGCAGTTCTTC

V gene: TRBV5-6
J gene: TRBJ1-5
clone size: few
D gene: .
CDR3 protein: CASIRGGGARDQPQHF
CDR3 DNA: TGTGCCAGCATCCGAGGCGGGGGAGCCAGAGATCAGCCCCAGCATTTT

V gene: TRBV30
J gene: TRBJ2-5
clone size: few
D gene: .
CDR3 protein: CAWSVKGGETQYF
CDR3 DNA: TGTGCCTGGAGTGTGAAAGGGGGAGAGACCCAGTACTTC

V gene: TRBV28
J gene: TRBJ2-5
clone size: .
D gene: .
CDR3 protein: CASGFETQYF
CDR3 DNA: TGTGCCAGCGGCTTCGAGACCCAGTACTTC

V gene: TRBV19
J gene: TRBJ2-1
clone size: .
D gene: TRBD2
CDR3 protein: CASNPSGRSNEQFF
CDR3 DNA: TGTGCCAGTAACCCTAGCGGGAGATCGAATGAGCAGTTCTTC

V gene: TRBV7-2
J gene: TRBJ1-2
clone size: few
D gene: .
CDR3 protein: CASRGQLDNYGYTF
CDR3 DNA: TGTGCCAGCAGAGGACAGCTAGATAACTATGGCTACACCTTC

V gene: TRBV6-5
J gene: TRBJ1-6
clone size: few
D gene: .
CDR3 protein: CASSPGLWGSPLHF
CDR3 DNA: TGTGCCAGCAGTCCGGGACTATGGGGTTCACCCCTCCACTTT

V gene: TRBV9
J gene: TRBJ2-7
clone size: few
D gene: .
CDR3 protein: CASSSLPYEQYF
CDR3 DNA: TGTGCCAGCAGCAGCTTACCCTACGAGCAGTACTTC

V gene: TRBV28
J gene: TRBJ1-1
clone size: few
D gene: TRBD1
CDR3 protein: CASSLKLQGGTEAFF
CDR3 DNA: TGTGCCAGCAGTTTAAAATTACAGGGGGGCACTGAAGCTTTCTTT

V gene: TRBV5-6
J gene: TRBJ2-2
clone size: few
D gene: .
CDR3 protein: CASSYGAGELFF
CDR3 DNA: TGTGCCAGCAGTTATGGAGCCGGGGAGCTGTTTTTT

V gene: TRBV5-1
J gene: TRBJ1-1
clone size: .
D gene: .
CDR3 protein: CASSLVQGGNAEAFF
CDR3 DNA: TGCGCCAGCAGCTTGGTACAGGGTGGTAACGCTGAAGCTTTCTTT

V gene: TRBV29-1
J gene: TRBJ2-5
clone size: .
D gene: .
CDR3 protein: CSVRQRETQYF
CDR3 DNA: TGCAGCGTTCGACAGAGGGAGACCCAGTACTTC

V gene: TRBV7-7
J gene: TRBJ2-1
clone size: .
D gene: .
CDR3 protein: CASSRGRGNEQFF
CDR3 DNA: TGTGCCAGCAGTCGCGGCCGGGGTAATGAGCAGTTCTTC

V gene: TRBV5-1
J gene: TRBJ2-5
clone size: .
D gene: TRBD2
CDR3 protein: CASSTGLFETQYF
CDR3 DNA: TGCGCCAGCAGCACGGGACTATTTGAGACCCAGTACTTC

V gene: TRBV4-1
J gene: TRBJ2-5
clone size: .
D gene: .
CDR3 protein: CASSQDYGTQYF
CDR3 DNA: TGCGCCAGCAGCCAAGATTACGGGACCCAGTACTTC

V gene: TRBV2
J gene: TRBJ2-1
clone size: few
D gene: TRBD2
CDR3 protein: CATIGLAKDSYNEQFF
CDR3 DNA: TGTGCCACCATAGGACTAGCCAAGGACTCCTACAATGAGCAGTTCTTC

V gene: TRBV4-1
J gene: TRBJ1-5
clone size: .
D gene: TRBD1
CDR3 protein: CASSRHGQGRQPQHF
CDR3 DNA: TGCGCCAGCAGCCGGCACGGACAGGGGCGGCAGCCCCAGCATTTT

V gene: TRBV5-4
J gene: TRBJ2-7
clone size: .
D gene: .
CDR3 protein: CASSLGGTVYEQYF
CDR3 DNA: TGTGCCAGCAGCTTGGGCGGGACAGTTTACGAGCAGTACTTC

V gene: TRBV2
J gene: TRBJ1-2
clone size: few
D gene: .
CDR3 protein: CASTIEDTRAYGYTF
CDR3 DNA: TGTGCCAGCACCATAGAGGACACCCGCGCCTATGGCTACACCTTC